The clone carrying this TCR beta chain was counted a few times. Its cognate antigen is unknown. The CDR3 loop spans 14 amino acids. Germline trimming cut 8 bases from V and 3 bases from J; bases unmatched to any gene: 9. Germline V gives CDR1 SGHRS, CDR2 YFSETQ. All of the isolated RNA was reverse transcribed, so expressed TCRB transcripts were sequenced. Method: immunoSEQ multiplex PCR; TCRdb's copy keeps in-frame clones and lacks some. This table has 120,000 to 150,000 clones, approximately 10% appearing once. The sample belongs to a study of beta chain features in type 1 diabetes. Overall study findings and caveats: A greater similarity of naive, central memory and Treg TCRB repertoires was seen among patients than among healthy donors. Short templates might get an advantage during PCR, and this would be equal in patients and controls. Within each of all four CD4+ subsets, Type 1 diabetes patients had TCRB CDR3s that were moderately but significantly shorter. More deletions and fewer insertions at VDJ junctions were found in patients with type 1 diabetes.

The source material was central memory CD4+ T cells from blood. This sequence joins TRBV5-1 and TRBJ2-7, with 9 nucleotides matching TRBD1. This clonotype originated in a woman aged 40 to 49 in good health. The CDR3 bases are TGCGCCAGTAGCGATGGGGACAGGGTCTACGAGCAGTACTTC. This translates into CASSDGDRVYEQYF.